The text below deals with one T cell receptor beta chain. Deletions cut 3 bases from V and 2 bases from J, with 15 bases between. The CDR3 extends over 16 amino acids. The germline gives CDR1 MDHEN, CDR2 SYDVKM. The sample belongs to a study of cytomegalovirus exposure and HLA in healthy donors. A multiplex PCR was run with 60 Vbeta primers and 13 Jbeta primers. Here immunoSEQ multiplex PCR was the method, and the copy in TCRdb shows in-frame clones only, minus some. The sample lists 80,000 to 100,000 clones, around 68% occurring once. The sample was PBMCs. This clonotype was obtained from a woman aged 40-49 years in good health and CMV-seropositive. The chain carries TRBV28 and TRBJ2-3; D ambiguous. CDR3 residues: CASSFWSSDITDTQYF. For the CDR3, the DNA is TGTGCCAGCAGTTTTTGGTCGAGTGATATCACAGATACGCAGTATTTT.